The next 9 T cell receptor beta chains were all read from a single sample in a study of beta chain features in type 1 diabetes. Every bit of the isolated RNA underwent reverse transcription, so sequencing read expressed TCRB transcripts. Produced via immunoSEQ multiplex PCR; TCRdb's table is partial and in-frame only. The data contain a few hundred thousand clones, roughly 12% of them singletons. The sample taken for sequencing was naive CD4+ T cells from blood. These receptors were obtained from a man between 18 and 29 years old in good health.

V usage is TRBV5-1 and J usage is TRBJ2-1; TRBD2 matches 10 bases. V lost 3 bases, J lost 0 bases, and 6 bases stayed unmatched. From germline, CDR1 is SGHRS and CDR2 YFSETQ. This CDR3 spans 17 amino acids. The CDR3 sequence is CASSSHVAGGSYNEQFF. The DNA of the CDR3 is TGCGCCAGCAGCTCCCACGTAGCGGGAGGCTCCTACAATGAGCAGTTCTTC.

The chain has TRBV28 and TRBJ2-5; 7 nucleotides align to TRBD1. Germline loops: CDR1 MDHEN, CDR2 SYDVKM. The CDR3 loop spans 14 amino acids. The junction had 2 bases not matched to a gene; V was cut back by 3 bases and J by 1 base. The CDR3 DNA reads as TGTGCCAGCAGTTTCTGGGACAGCCAAGAGACCCAGTACTTC. It translates to CASSFWDSQETQYF.

This clone was recorded a few times. V is TRBV6-6 and J is TRBJ2-1, with D hard to call. Trimming stripped 0 bases from V and 9 bases from J, with 6 bases between. Germline CDR1 reads MNHNY; CDR2 reads SVGAGI (reference sequence). The CDR3 covers 12 residues. CDR3 sequence reads: CASSYSTVEQFF. The CDR3 nucleotides are TGTGCCAGCAGTTACTCGACTGTTGAGCAGTTCTTC.

This clone showed up just a few times. This sequence joins TRBV28 and TRBJ2-7, with 9 bases identical to TRBD1. Unmatched junction bases numbered 3, after V lost 3 bases and J lost 6 bases. The CDR3 runs 13 residues. Germline values: CDR1 MDHEN, CDR2 SYDVKM. CDR3 sequence reads: CASSFDRGAEQYF. CDR3 nucleotide sequence: TGTGCCAGCAGTTTTGACAGGGGGGCCGAGCAGTACTTC.

The table lists this clone with a few counts. The chain joins TRBV4-3 to TRBJ2-3, with 13 bases aligning to TRBD2. CDR1 is LGHNA, CDR2 YSLEER, per germline. Trimming cost V 4 bases and J 2 bases; bases outside gene matches: 12. This CDR3 is 19 amino acids long. CDR3 residues: CASSRRRGTSGAFTDTQYF. Written as DNA, the CDR3 is TGCGCCAGCAGCCGCCGCCGCGGGACTAGCGGGGCCTTCACAGATACGCAGTATTTT.

This clone has a handful of counts. V usage is TRBV28 and J usage is TRBJ2-5; possibly TRBD2 for D (6 bases). This CDR3 is 14 amino acids long. Germline CDR1 and CDR2: MDHEN and SYDVKM. Between the trimmed V and J ends, which lost 3 bases and 5 bases, there was a span of 13 bases. DNA for the CDR3: TGTGCCAGCAGTTTGGGACTCCCTGGGGAGACCCAGTACTTC. Its protein is CASSLGLPGETQYF. Looking up the rest from reference TRBV28 and TRBJ2-5 gives the full variable domain: DVKVTQSSRYLVKRTGEKVFLECVQDMDHENMFWYRQDPGLGLRLIYFSYDVKMKEKGDIPEGYSVSREKKERFSLILESASTNQTSMYLCASSLGLPGETQYFGPGTRLLVL.

V and J are TRBV7-6 and TRBJ2-2; 10 bases are shared with TRBD1. Germline V gene sequence: CDR1 SGHVS, CDR2 FNYEAQ. This CDR3 is built from 15 residues. Trimming took 1 base from V and 7 from J; bases not matched to a gene: 3. The CDR3 DNA follows: TGTGCCAGCAGCTTAGGGACAGGGGGAGTCGGGGAGCTGTTTTTT. As protein: CASSLGTGGVGELFF. Looking up the rest from reference TRBV7-6 and TRBJ2-2 gives the full variable domain: GAGVSQSPRYKVTKRGQDVALRCDPISGHVSLYWYRQALGQGPEFLTYFNYEAQQDKSGLPNDRFSAERPEGSISTLTIQRTEQRDSAMYRCASSLGTGGVGELFFGEGSRLTVL.

This clone was detected a few times. Other DNA sequences in the same sample also yield this CDR3. The chain couples TRBV7-8 to TRBJ2-2; D not certain. The V end was cut by 5 bases, the J end by 2 bases, with 12 bases between. The CDR3 is 15 amino acids. Germline CDR1 is SGHVS and CDR2 is FQNEAQ. CDR3 DNA: TGTGCCAGCAGCCTTCGCGGCCCTAACACCGGGGAGCTGTTTTTT. Translating gives CASSLRGPNTGELFF. Variable domain in full (rest from reference TRBV7-8 and TRBJ2-2): GAGVSQSPRYKVAKRGQDVALRCDPISGHVSLFWYQQALGQGPEFLTYFQNEAQLDKSGLPSDRFFAERPEGSVSTLKIQRTQQEDSAVYLCASSLRGPNTGELFFGEGSRLTVL.

The gene calls are TRBV5-1 and TRBJ2-3; 7 bases fit TRBD1. This CDR3 is built from 13 residues. Germline trimming cut 0 bases from V and 10 bases from J; bases unmatched to any gene: 5. Looked up from germline, CDR1 is SGHRS and CDR2 is YFSETQ. CDR3 loop: CASSLVGDSSQYF. As DNA, the CDR3 is TGCGCCAGCAGCTTGGTGGGGGACAGTTCGCAGTATTTT. Full variable domain (rest looked up from reference TRBV5-1 and TRBJ2-3): KAGVTQTPRYLIKTRGQQVTLSCSPISGHRSVSWYQQTPGQGLQFLFEYFSETQRNKGNFPGRFSGRQFSNSRSEMNVSTLELGDSALYLCASSLVGDSSQYFGPGTRLTVL.